The T cell receptor (beta chain) under discussion was sequenced for a study of blood T cell repertoires in COVID-19 (dated by TCRdb to 2020 to 2021). With regard to the full study: Samples covering the acute and convalescent phases of COVID-19 were provided by collaborators in the United States, Italy and Spain. The samples were drawn from the first 160 participants of the ongoing ImmuneRACE study and from 1,254 subjects provided by 6 global collaborators. The repertoires were released in a freely available public database intended as a resource for research on the immune response to SARS-CoV-2. The dataset comprised deeply sampled blood TCRbeta repertoires from subjects exposed to, actively infected with, or recovered from COVID-19. Where available, HLA class I and class II types were obtained from metadata supplied by the sample provider rather than from assay-based typing. The material from the prospective study consisted of cDNA or gDNA derived from T cells, B-cell-depleted T cells, or PBMCs. Nearly every sample came with metadata listing a de-identified subject ID, COVID-19 status, age in years and sex.

On this clone: No cognate antigen has been identified for it. Per-nucleotide qualities are absent, and no much larger clonotype sits a single base away.

A second Seattle source provided samples from volunteer blood donors who had recovered from COVID-19. The collaborating institutions used their own protocols to collect whole blood in K2EDTA tubes. For TCRbeta analysis, collaborators shipped samples as frozen whole blood, isolated PBMCs, or DNA extracted from either of those sample types. Broader findings and caveats from the paper: Clinical and demographic metadata were provided uncurated, with the amount varying by source and participant.

The CDR3 measures 15 amino acids from cysteine to phenylalanine. Of all the DNA, just the CDR3 is kept, 45 bases in frame from base 1. V is pared back by 6 bases and J by 1 base, with 16 bases lying between the germline termini. CDR1 and CDR2 (SGHRS, YFSETQ) derive from the germline V gene. The immunoSEQ Assay, a bias-controlled multiplex PCR, was used to amplify TCRbeta CDR3 regions from genomic DNA. The authors' pipeline ran thus. Within the assay, amplification of reference gene primers was used to estimate how many nucleated cells each sample contained. To quantify the absolute abundance of each unique TCRbeta CDR3 rearrangement, sequence reads were collapsed and filtered. For each sample, productive Simpson clonality was calculated by taking the square root of Simpson's diversity index across productive rearrangements. TCRdb re-hosts the immuneACCESS table, in-frame sequences only. Its copies lack some clones; in the studies checked, an unresolved V gene accounts for under half of them, and the cause for the rest is not known. V and J calls and clone size follow that table, whereas D and trimming were derived from the DNA. The sample table contains 200,000 to 250,000 clones; only one count was recorded for 86% of them. In total, the top ten clones hold 1.5% to 2% of the sample.

The rearranged segments are TRBV5-1 and TRBJ1-1, with the D gene uncertain. Sequencing input: peripheral blood. This TCR was sampled from a woman aged 60-75 years who had recovered from COVID-19. The encoded CDR3 is CASTRDRATNTEAFF. The DNA sequence follows: TGCGCCAGCACCCGGGATAGGGCTACGAACACTGAAGCTTTCTTT.